The text below deals with one T cell receptor beta chain. This sample is drawn from a study of blood T cell repertoires in COVID-19. Study as a whole: Sample material is recorded as cDNA or gDNA derived from T cells, B-cell-depleted T cells, or PBMCs.

TCRdb's copy holds only in-frame clones and misses some; the assay was immunoSEQ multiplex PCR. The sample consists of about 100,000 clones, around four fifths of them appearing once. Germline values: CDR1 MDHEN, CDR2 SYDVKM. The length of the CDR3 is 13 residues. The ends were cut back, 7 bases at V and 5 bases at J, with 13 bases in the middle. This rearrangement joins TRBV28 to TRBJ2-3, with D possibly being TRBD1 (5 bases). Material: peripheral blood. This TCR came from a woman between 65 and 79 years old with acute or convalescent COVID-19. The CDR3 here is CASNQGRIDTQYF. Here the CDR3 DNA reads TGTGCCAGCAATCAGGGTAGGATAGATACGCAGTATTTT.